Shown below are 16 T cell receptor beta chains from a single sample sequenced in a study of blood T cell repertoires in COVID-19. Clones were read by immunoSEQ multiplex PCR, and TCRdb kept only the in-frame ones, dropping some. The sample contains just under 300,000 clones, more than 85% of which appear only once. Sample: peripheral blood. The receptors were sampled from a man in his 70s with acute or convalescent COVID-19.

V usage is TRBV5-1 and J usage is TRBJ2-3; possibly TRBD2 for D (6 bases). Deletions cut 4 bases from V and 4 bases from J, with 13 bases between. CDR1 and CDR2 from the germline V gene are SGHRS and YFSETQ. CDR3 length equals 14 residues. The CDR3 spells CASSGGESADTQYF. The CDR3 nucleotides are TGCGCCAGCAGCGGAGGGGAATCGGCAGATACGCAGTATTTT.

CDR3 loop: CASSRAEETQYF. CDR3 bases: TGTGCCAGCAGTCGAGCGGAAGAGACCCAGTACTTC. The V and J genes are TRBV2 and TRBJ2-5; a possible D gene is TRBD2 (5 bases). Trimming left V 5 bases short and J 3 bases short, with 7 bases between. The CDR3 consists of 12 residues. Looked up from germline, CDR1 is SNHLY and CDR2 is FYNNEI.

V is TRBV24-1 and J is TRBJ2-2; tentatively, D is TRBD2 (6 bases). The germline V gene encodes CDR1 KGHDR and CDR2 SFDVKD. The CDR3 loop spans 16 amino acids. Trimming took off 9 bases at V and 3 bases at J, with 19 bases between the two ends. The CDR3 loop is CATEGYGGGDTGELFF. The CDR3 DNA reads TGTGCCACCGAGGGTTACGGGGGAGGCGACACCGGGGAGCTGTTTTTT.

J is TRBJ2-3 and V is TRBV30; 7 bases match TRBD2. Germline assignment: CDR1 GTSNPN and CDR2 SVGIG (reference sequence). Trimming at V came to 4 bases and at J to 10 bases, leaving 14 bases not matched to a gene. The CDR3 is made up of 14 amino acids. The CDR3 reads CAWNMGGPLYAQYF. CDR3 nucleotides: TGTGCCTGGAATATGGGAGGGCCCCTTTACGCGCAGTATTTT. Full variable domain (outside the CDR3, taken from reference TRBV30 and TRBJ2-3): SQTIHQWPATLVQPVGSPLSLECTVEGTSNPNLYWYRQAAGRGLQLLFYSVGIGQISSEVPQNLSASRPQDRQFILSSKKLLLSDSGFYLCAWNMGGPLYAQYFGPGTRLTVL.

This clone has only a few counts. J is TRBJ1-3 and V is TRBV9; possible D gene TRBD1, 6 bases. The germline CDR1 and CDR2 sequences are SGDLS and YYNGEE. CDR3 size: 16 residues. V lost 3 bases and J 3 bases, leaving 16 bases between the germline ends. The CDR3 DNA follows: TGTGCCAGCAGCGGCAGGGGCTTCCGTTATGGAAACACCATATATTTT. As protein: CASSGRGFRYGNTIYF.

The V call is TRBV7-2, the J call TRBJ1-3; D is uncertain. Germline V gene lookup returns CDR1 SGHTA and CDR2 FQGNSA. V lost 1 base, J lost 2 bases, and 9 bases lay in between. The CDR3 spans 15 residues. The CDR3 DNA reads TGTGCCAGCAGCTTAGGAGGGAACGCTGGAAACACCATATATTTT. Translated, it gives CASSLGGNAGNTIYF. Together with reference TRBV7-2 and TRBJ1-3, the CDR3 gives the full variable domain: GAGVSQSPSNKVTEKGKDVELRCDPISGHTALYWYRQSLGQGLEFLIYFQGNSAPDKSGLPSDRFSAERTGGSVSTLTIQRTQQEDSAVYLCASSLGGNAGNTIYFGEGSWLTVV.

This clone was counted only a few times. The chain joins TRBV28 to TRBJ2-1, with a tentative D call TRBD1 (6 bases). CDR1 MDHEN and CDR2 SYDVKM come from the germline V gene. This CDR3 has 15 amino acids. The ends were cut back, 1 base at V and 2 bases at J, with 9 bases in the middle. CDR3 in DNA: TGTGCCAGCAGTTTATTACAGGGCACCTACAATGAGCAGTTCTTC. As protein: CASSLLQGTYNEQFF. Combining the CDR3 with reference TRBV28 and TRBJ2-1 gives the whole variable domain DVKVTQSSRYLVKRTGEKVFLECVQDMDHENMFWYRQDPGLGLRLIYFSYDVKMKEKGDIPEGYSVSREKKERFSLILESASTNQTSMYLCASSLLQGTYNEQFFGPGTRLTVL.

The V and J genes are TRBV7-2 and TRBJ2-5; TRBD1 is a possible D gene (5 bases). With 2 bases removed from V and 0 bases from J, the gap between germline ends came to 7 bases. The germline gives CDR1 SGHTA, CDR2 FQGNSA. This CDR3 spans 14 amino acids. CDR3 sequence (DNA): TGTGCCAGCAGCTTAAGGACAAACCAAGAGACCCAGTACTTC. Its translation is CASSLRTNQETQYF.

V gene TRBV4-2 combines with J gene TRBJ1-6, with D unclear. Germline CDR1 is LGHNA and CDR2 is YNFKEQ. Trimming pared 1 base from V and 7 bases from J, leaving 11 bases between. The CDR3 spans 15 residues. CDR3 nucleotides: TGTGCCAGCAGCCAAGTACCAGAATCAAATTCACCCCTCCACTTT. Protein product: CASSQVPESNSPLHF.

This sequence joins TRBV5-6 and TRBJ2-6, with D hard to call. In germline, CDR1 is SGHDT, CDR2 YYEEEE. The V end lost 4 bases, the J end lost 0 bases, and 14 bases lay between the germline ends. The CDR3 length is 17 residues. In nucleotides, the CDR3 is TGTGCCAGCAGCCCCCAATCAGGCGTCTCTGGGGCCAACGTCCTGACTTTC. Translated: CASSPQSGVSGANVLTF.

The J gene is TRBJ1-2, the V gene TRBV28, with 8 bases matching TRBD1. This CDR3 spans 16 amino acids. With V trimmed by 4 bases and J by 4 bases, 11 bases remained unmatched. Germline V lookup: CDR1 MDHEN, CDR2 SYDVKM. The CDR3 DNA sequence: TGTGCCAGCAGTTCTCGACAGGGGCCTTTGGGCTATGGCTACACCTTC. Translation gives CASSSRQGPLGYGYTF.

Only one count was recorded for this clone. The chain is built from TRBV6-5 and TRBJ2-7; no definite D call. The germline V gene has CDR1 MNHEY and CDR2 SVGAGI. Trimming removed 3 bases from V and 0 bases from J, with 12 bases in between. The CDR3 consists of 15 residues. The CDR3 loop is CASSYRSESSYEQYF. The CDR3 DNA reads TGTGCCAGCAGTTATCGGTCGGAGAGCTCCTACGAGCAGTACTTC.

The chain recombines TRBV7-9 with TRBJ2-1, with TRBD1 identical over 7 bases. Trimming at V came to 4 bases and at J to 10 bases, leaving 4 bases not matched to a gene. Germline CDR1 and CDR2: SEHNR and FQNEAQ (reference sequence). This CDR3 spans 12 amino acids. The CDR3 DNA sequence: TGTGCCAGCAGCTACTTGGACAGGGAGCAGTTCTTC. This codes for CASSYLDREQFF.

This clone was detected a few times. The V gene is TRBV2, the J gene TRBJ1-5; 10 bases match TRBD1. CDR1 SNHLY and CDR2 FYNNEI come from the germline V gene. Losses at the gene ends were 8 bases for V and 5 bases for J; bases not matched to a gene: 3. This CDR3 contains 13 residues. Written as DNA, the CDR3 is TGTGCCAGCGGGACAGGGGTTTATCAGCCCCAGCATTTT. Its protein is CASGTGVYQPQHF.

V gene TRBV15 combines with J gene TRBJ1-6, with 8 bases aligning to TRBD1. Germline CDR1 is LNHNV and CDR2 is YYDKDF (reference sequence). J lost 8 bases, V lost 3 bases, and 6 bases had no gene match. The CDR3 totals 15 residues. The CDR3 region has the DNA TGTGCCACCAGCAGCGACGACAGGGGTCATTCACCCCTCCACTTT. Its translation: CATSSDDRGHSPLHF.

The chain is built from TRBV5-1 and TRBJ1-1; D perhaps matches TRBD1 (6 bases). The CDR3 consists of 14 residues. Germline assignment: CDR1 SGHRS and CDR2 YFSETQ. With 4 bases removed from V and 0 bases from J, the gap between germline ends came to 10 bases. The CDR3 here is CASSLDSMNTEAFF. CDR3 in DNA: TGCGCCAGCAGCCTGGACAGTATGAACACTGAAGCTTTCTTT.